This T cell receptor (beta chain) originates from a study of T-cell reconstitution after alpha-beta-depleted transplantation in children. Molecular barcoding with unique molecular identifiers was used for the TCRbeta library. Via MiXCR, TCRdb re-called the PCR reads, giving one row per CDR3 protein. The sample yields just over 950,000 distinct CDR3 sequences, around 30% seen once. This clonotype was picked up a small number of times. Its antigen is not known. Overall study findings and caveats: Reportedly, only several hundred clones from non-depleted graft cells drove alpha-beta T-cell counts at about two months. A year had passed since transplant, and T-cell counts and diversity by then came mostly from newly produced T cells. The origin of high day-60 TCRbeta diversity in some patients lay in surviving recipient T cells and thymic progenitors.

The receptor comes from a boy less than two years old who had a stem cell transplant for SCID, so the T cells may come from the graft donor. The source was PBMCs, mostly from graft donor cells, collected 360 days after TCRalphabeta/CD19-depleted stem cell transplant.

The DNA for the CDR3 is TGTGCCAGCTCACCCCTGGACAGTCTGACGACTGAAGCTTTCTTT. Its protein is CASSPLDSLTTEAFF. The J gene is TRBJ1-1, the V gene TRBV18, with D maybe TRBD1 (6 bases). Trimming pared 3 bases from V and 5 bases from J, leaving 16 bases between. In germline, CDR1 is KGHSH, CDR2 LQKENI. The CDR3 sequence is 15 residues long.